This T cell receptor beta chain was captured by sequencing in a study of beta chain features in type 1 diabetes. With 5 bases clipped from V and 5 bases from J, the junction kept 6 bases outside the gene matches. Germline V gene data show CDR1 as SQVTM and CDR2 as ANQGSEA. CDR3 length: 13 amino acids. What was sequenced were expressed TCRB transcripts, since all of the isolated RNA had been reverse transcribed. The repertoire was sequenced with immunoSEQ multiplex PCR; TCRdb's copy has only in-frame clones and lacks some. The sample holds a few hundred thousand clones, over 11% seen once. This sequence was found in a man between 25 and 39 years old in good health. The chain couples TRBV29-1 to TRBJ2-5, with 9 positions matching TRBD1. Sequencing was performed on naive CD4+ T cells from blood. As DNA, the CDR3 is TGCAGCGTTTCACCGGGACAGGGCGAGACCCAGTACTTC. Protein sequence: CSVSPGQGETQYF.